The 22 T cell receptor beta chains below were found in one sample sequenced in a study of CD8 T cells in ankylosing spondylitis. Overall study results and limits: Ankylosing spondylitis blood appeared to carry a characteristic TCR beta motif of several highly homologous variants.

TCRdb redid the calling of the 5' RACE reads with MiXCR, one entry per CDR3 protein. The repertoire has roughly 700,000 distinct CDR3 sequences, 15% to 20% of them found once; the top ten carry around 19%. These receptors' antigens are unknown. The specimen was blood, either unsorted or a sorted T cell fraction (not recorded which). The receptors derive from a male donor with ankylosing spondylitis.

This clonotype was seen more than once but under ten times. The chain carries TRBV6-2 or TRBV6-3 and TRBJ2-1; 8 positions match TRBD2. In germline, CDR1 is MNHEY, CDR2 SVGEGT. The CDR3 spans 13 residues. The ends lost 7 bases at V and 8 bases at J; junction bases unmatched: 7. CDR3 coding DNA: TGTGCCAGCAAACAGAGCGGGGGCGATGAGCAGTTCTTC. It encodes CASKQSGGDEQFF.

The chain combines TRBV6-2 or TRBV6-3 with TRBJ1-5; maybe TRBD1 (5 bases). Trimming took 2 bases from V and 2 from J, leaving 10 bases between them. The CDR3 is made up of 15 amino acids. From germline, CDR1 is MNHEY and CDR2 SVGEGT. The CDR3, as DNA: TGTGCCAGCAGTTACGTGGGGCTGGGCAATCAGCCCCAGCATTTT. This encodes CASSYVGLGNQPQHF.

This clonotype was recorded at least ten times. The gene calls are TRBV24-1 and TRBJ2-1; weak D call: TRBD1 (6 bases). V was pared by 3 bases and J by 6 bases, with 14 bases between. CDR1 is KGHDR and CDR2 is SFDVKD in the germline V gene. The CDR3 consists of 15 residues. DNA of the CDR3: TGTGCCACCAGTGATACAAAGACAGGAGGCAATGAGCAGTTCTTC. Its protein is CATSDTKTGGNEQFF.

This clonotype was seen more than once but under ten times. This chain connects TRBV9 to TRBJ1-5, with 10 bases matching TRBD1. V gave up 0 bases and J gave up 4 bases; unmatched junction bases: 4. The CDR3 length is 16 residues. From germline, CDR1 is SGDLS and CDR2 YYNGEE. CDR3: CASSVAWGQGNQPQHF. CDR3 nucleotide sequence: TGTGCCAGCAGCGTAGCTTGGGGACAGGGGAATCAGCCCCAGCATTTT.

This clonotype was found many times. The chain couples TRBV12-3 or TRBV12-4 to TRBJ2-1; D uncertain. Trimming removed 7 bases from V and 6 bases from J, with 13 bases in between. The CDR3 length is 13 residues. In DNA, the CDR3 is TGTGCCAGCACCACAAGGGTTGGCAATGAGCAGTTCTTC. Translated, it gives CASTTRVGNEQFF.

A note on this clonotype: Possible read error: a much larger clone is one base away. The chain is built from TRBV6-2 or TRBV6-3 and TRBJ2-3; 8 bases are a match to TRBD2. From germline, CDR1 is MNHEY and CDR2 SVGEGT. V lost 6 bases and J lost 2; bases outside the gene matches: 1. The CDR3 sequence is 13 residues long. CDR3 bases: TGTGCCAGCAGACTAGCGGCCACAGATACGCAGTATTTT. Translation: CASRLAATDTQYF.

This chain uses TRBV3-1 with TRBJ1-1, with 8 bases identical to TRBD1. There are 14 residues in the CDR3. Trimming took 4 bases from V and 4 from J; bases not matched to a gene: 5. CDR1 and CDR2 from the germline V gene are LGHDT and YNNKEL (reference sequence). The CDR3 reads CASSRHRGGTEAFF. The CDR3 DNA sequence: TGTGCCAGCAGCCGACACAGGGGGGGCACTGAAGCTTTCTTT.

This clonotype was seen a handful of times. This chain joins TRBV7-3 and TRBJ2-1, with 10 bases aligning to TRBD2. The CDR3 contains 16 residues. The J segment lost 5 bases and the V segment lost 5 bases, leaving 9 bases of the junction unmatched. Germline V lookup: CDR1 SGHTA, CDR2 FQGTGA. The CDR3 DNA sequence: TGTGCCAGCAGCCCCCAGCGGGGGGGCCTAGACAATGAGCAGTTCTTC. This translates into CASSPQRGGLDNEQFF.

In its sample, this clonotype was seen a few times. The J gene is TRBJ2-7, the V gene TRBV5-6; D assignment may be TRBD1 or TRBD2 (6 bases each). Germline CDR1 SGHDT, CDR2 YYEEEE. V gave up 0 bases and J gave up 3 bases, with 10 bases separating them. The CDR3 has 14 amino acids. CDR3 sequence reads: CASSLEQGGYEQYF. The DNA for the CDR3 is TGTGCCAGCAGCTTGGAACAGGGAGGCTACGAGCAGTACTTC.

The rearrangement uses TRBV20-1 and TRBJ2-7, with a tentative D call TRBD2 (6 bases). The CDR3 spans 14 residues. Trimming shortened V by 5 bases and J by 1 base, and 15 bases separated the two germline ends. Germline-derived CDR1 and CDR2 are DFQATT and SNEGSKA (reference sequence). This CDR3 is CSAGGGGVSYEQYF. The CDR3 bases are TGCAGTGCTGGGGGAGGTGGGGTATCCTACGAGCAGTACTTC.

V gene TRBV7-2 combines with J gene TRBJ2-1, with 10 bases lining up with TRBD1. Germline CDR1 and CDR2: SGHTA and FQGNSA. CDR3 length: 16 amino acids. V dropped 6 bases and J dropped 5; count of bases not matched to a gene: 10. In nucleotides, the CDR3 is TGTGCCAGCAGATCAAAAGGGACAGGGGTCGACAATGAGCAGTTCTTC. This gives the protein CASRSKGTGVDNEQFF.

The rearrangement links TRBV7-8 to TRBJ1-1; TRBD1 aligns across 7 bases. Germline values: CDR1 SGHVS, CDR2 FQNEAQ. The CDR3 is 16 residues long. Unmatched junction bases numbered 10, after V lost 5 bases and J lost 1 base. The CDR3 spells CASSNPPGQPNTEAFF. The CDR3 nucleotides read TGTGCCAGCAGCAACCCACCGGGACAGCCGAACACTGAAGCTTTCTTT.

The V call is TRBV7-8, the J call TRBJ2-7, with unresolved D. CDR1 and CDR2 from the germline V gene are SGHVS and FQNEAQ. The V end was cut by 1 base, the J end by 10 bases, with 11 bases between. The CDR3 totals 12 residues. This CDR3 is CASSLGGVRQYF. CDR3 bases: TGTGCCAGCAGCTTAGGTGGGGTTCGACAGTACTTC. Full variable domain (missing parts from reference TRBV7-8 and TRBJ2-7): GAGVSQSPRYKVAKRGQDVALRCDPISGHVSLFWYQQALGQGPEFLTYFQNEAQLDKSGLPSDRFFAERPEGSVSTLKIQRTQQEDSAVYLCASSLGGVRQYFGPGTRLTVT.

This clonotype was recorded many times. The V call is TRBV25-1, the J call TRBJ2-1; D remains ambiguous. Germline lookup yields CDR1 MGHDK and CDR2 SYGVNS. Trimming cost V 4 bases and J 0 bases, with 13 bases left between them. This CDR3 contains 16 residues. This CDR3 reads CASSGRALLSYNEQFF. The CDR3 DNA sequence: TGTGCCAGCAGTGGAAGAGCTCTCCTCTCCTACAATGAGCAGTTCTTC. Together with reference TRBV25-1 and TRBJ2-1, the CDR3 gives the full variable domain: EADIYQTPRYLVIGTGKKITLECSQTMGHDKMYWYQQDPGMELHLIHYSYGVNSTEKGDLSSESTVSRIRTEHFPLTLESARPSHTSQYLCASSGRALLSYNEQFFGPGTRLTVL.

This clonotype appeared a few times. CDR3 residues: CATLPGQGINQPQHF. In nucleotides, the CDR3 is TGTGCCACTCTGCCCGGACAGGGGATTAATCAGCCCCAGCATTTT. This chain links TRBV10-3 with TRBJ1-5, with 9 bases identical to TRBD1. CDR3 length: 15 amino acids. CDR1 is ENHRY, CDR2 SYGVKD, per germline. Losses at the gene ends were 10 bases for V and 4 bases for J; bases not matched to a gene: 11.

The chain carries TRBV29-1 and TRBJ2-7; perhaps TRBD1 as D (6 bases). Trimming stripped 4 bases from V and 3 bases from J, with 13 bases between. The CDR3 runs 13 residues. Looked up from germline, CDR1 is SQVTM and CDR2 is ANQGSEA. The CDR3 DNA reads as TGCAGCGTTGTGCAGGGGACGGTCTACGAGCAGTACTTC. Translated: CSVVQGTVYEQYF.

This clonotype was recorded a few times. This sequence joins TRBV29-1 and TRBJ2-3; the match to TRBD2 covers 11 bases. Losses at the gene ends were 5 bases for V and 6 bases for J; bases not matched to a gene: 7. CDR3 length: 14 residues. Germline CDR1 is SQVTM and CDR2 is ANQGSEA. This chain's CDR3 is CSVTLAGEGDTQYF. Written as DNA, the CDR3 is TGCAGCGTTACACTAGCGGGAGAGGGGGATACGCAGTATTTT.

This chain connects TRBV7-6 to TRBJ2-7, with 9 positions matching TRBD2. There are 15 residues in the CDR3. The junction had 7 bases not matched to a gene; V was cut back by 1 base and J by 6 bases. CDR1 is SGHVS and CDR2 is FNYEAQ in the germline V gene. Here the CDR3 reads CASSLGSLAGSEQYF. CDR3 nucleotide sequence: TGTGCCAGCAGCTTAGGGAGTCTAGCGGGGAGCGAGCAGTACTTC. The full variable domain, rest sourced from reference TRBV7-6 and TRBJ2-7, is GAGVSQSPRYKVTKRGQDVALRCDPISGHVSLYWYRQALGQGPEFLTYFNYEAQQDKSGLPNDRFSAERPEGSISTLTIQRTEQRDSAMYRCASSLGSLAGSEQYFGPGTRLTVT.

The chain couples TRBV7-9 to TRBJ2-1, with 8 nucleotides matching TRBD2. V lost 5 bases to trimming and J lost 2 bases; unmatched junction nucleotides: 5. The length of the CDR3 is 15 residues. Germline V lookup: CDR1 SEHNR, CDR2 FQNEAQ (reference sequence). CDR3 protein: CASSTLAGPYNEQFF. The CDR3 DNA is TGTGCCAGCAGCACCCTAGCGGGCCCCTACAATGAGCAGTTCTTC.

This clonotype was recorded only once. The rearrangement joins TRBV11-3 to TRBJ1-2, with D perhaps TRBD1 (6 bases). Deletions cut 5 bases from V and 4 bases from J, with 17 bases between. The CDR3 is 15 amino acids. Looked up from germline, CDR1 is SGHNT and CDR2 is YENEEA. The CDR3 spells CASSPPGQGLYGYTF. The CDR3 DNA sequence: TGTGCCAGCAGCCCGCCAGGTCAGGGGCTCTATGGCTACACCTTC.

This clonotype was picked up a small number of times. The chain couples TRBV9 to TRBJ2-5; D possibly corresponds to TRBD1 (5 bases). Germline CDR1 is SGDLS and CDR2 is YYNGEE. The CDR3 sequence is 15 residues long. The ends were cut back, 0 bases at V and 6 bases at J, with 15 bases in the middle. For the CDR3, the DNA is TGTGCCAGCAGCGTAGACCAGGGAAAAGGGAAGACCCAGTACTTC. This translates into CASSVDQGKGKTQYF.

This sequence joins TRBV7-9 and TRBJ1-1, with D unclear. CDR1 and CDR2 (germline): SEHNR, FQNEAQ (reference sequence). The CDR3 is 13 residues long. Trimming stripped 6 bases from V and 2 bases from J, with 10 bases between. The CDR3 nucleotides are TGTGCCAGCAGGGGTCGGGATAACACTGAAGCTTTCTTT. It encodes CASRGRDNTEAFF.